The rows below give T cell receptor beta chains drawn from one sample of a study of blood T cell repertoires in COVID-19. TCRdb's table, derived via immunoSEQ multiplex PCR, lists solely in-frame clones and lacks some. This table holds hundreds of thousands of clones, roughly 90% found once. The sequenced sample consisted of peripheral blood. Source of these receptors: a woman aged 40 to 55 with COVID-19, enrolled during active disease. Each CDR3 is given without its conserved first and last residue. The order of the fields is D gene, CDR3 length, V gene, CDR3 protein. The D gene is left open where the match is weak.

TRBD1 16 TRBV5-1 ASSSQPSTGVSTDTQY
TRBD2 13 TRBV9 ASSRSGGSIDEQF
- 12 TRBV6-5 ASSYGSSYNEQF
TRBD1 11 TRBV15 ATSHGQDYGYT
TRBD1 13 TRBV30 AWSVSWTGTLTLH
TRBD1 12 TRBV19 ASRRTGGNGELF
TRBD2 16 TRBV6-2/TRBV6-3 ASSRTSGRRASTDTQY
TRBD2 12 TRBV7-9 ASSLDLAEDTQY
- 13 TRBV19 ASSMGTLHTGELF
- 14 TRBV2 ATSGVRGGSGNTIY
TRBD1 17 TRBV27 ASSLGGPGTGAVNEKLF
TRBD1 12 TRBV3-1/TRBV3-2 ASRRQGGTGELF
- 13 TRBV21-1 ASSKGRERSYEQY